This T cell receptor (beta chain) was sequenced for a study of T-cell memory formation after mild COVID-19. Study-level background: TCR clusters mostly belonged to single donors.

This clonotype was detected many times. MiXCR, run by TCRdb on the 5' RACE reads, gives a single entry per CDR3 protein. The profile shows 450,000 to 650,000 distinct CDR3 sequences, about a fifth of them singletons. Trimming took 3 bases from V and 7 from J, leaving 12 bases between them. This CDR3 spans 14 amino acids. Germline V gene data show CDR1 as SEHNR and CDR2 as FQNEAQ (reference sequence). This receptor was identified in an adult woman who had mild COVID-19 (a few samples of this study predate the infection). Cell type and time point are not known. The rearrangement joins TRBV7-9 to TRBJ2-2; D might be TRBD1 (6 bases). Sequencing used PBMCs or a T cell subset sorted from them (not recorded which). The CDR3 reads CASSLRDTGGELFF. The CDR3, as DNA: TGTGCCAGCAGCTTGAGGGACACGGGCGGGGAGCTGTTTTTT.